The subject of this entry is one TCR beta chain. CDR1 and CDR2 from the germline V gene are ENHRY and SYGVKD. The germline V and J ends were trimmed by 6 bases and 0 bases, with 9 bases remaining between them. The CDR3 covers 13 residues. This sample stems from a study of cytomegalovirus exposure and HLA in healthy donors. Primers for the PCR totalled 60 Vbeta and 13 Jbeta. The repertoire was sequenced with immunoSEQ multiplex PCR; TCRdb's copy has only in-frame clones and lacks some. The sample holds 90,000 to 120,000 clones, 82% seen once. V usage is TRBV10-3 and J usage is TRBJ2-7, with D perhaps matching TRBD1 (6 bases). The sequenced sample consisted of PBMCs. This clonotype was obtained from a man aged 25 to 45 in good health and CMV-seropositive. The CDR3 DNA is TGTGCCATCAGAGACAGGAGCTCCTACGAGCAGTACTTC. Its translation is CAIRDRSSYEQYF.